This T cell receptor beta chain came from a study of post-analysis software for immune sequencing data. Study-wide findings and caveats: Controls had lower frequencies than patients of roughly five TRBV segments, which included TRBV5-6, TRBV5-1 and TRBV20-1.

Remarks on this clonotype: Antigen: not known.

The CDR3 is 14 amino acids. J was trimmed by 4 bases and V by 7 bases; bases with no gene match: 6. The authors incorporated unique molecular identifiers into the TCR beta cDNA libraries. Via MiXCR, TCRdb re-called the PCR reads, giving one row per CDR3 protein. The sample consists of some 700,000 distinct CDR3 sequences, 55% to 60% of them appearing once. This chain uses TRBV12-3 or TRBV12-4 with TRBJ1-2; 10 nucleotides agree with TRBD1. Sequencing input: blood. This clonotype was sampled from a girl aged 2 to 9 with multiple sclerosis. The CDR3 protein is CASNLGQGGYGYTF. The CDR3, as DNA: TGTGCCAGCAACCTAGGACAGGGGGGCTATGGCTACACCTTC.